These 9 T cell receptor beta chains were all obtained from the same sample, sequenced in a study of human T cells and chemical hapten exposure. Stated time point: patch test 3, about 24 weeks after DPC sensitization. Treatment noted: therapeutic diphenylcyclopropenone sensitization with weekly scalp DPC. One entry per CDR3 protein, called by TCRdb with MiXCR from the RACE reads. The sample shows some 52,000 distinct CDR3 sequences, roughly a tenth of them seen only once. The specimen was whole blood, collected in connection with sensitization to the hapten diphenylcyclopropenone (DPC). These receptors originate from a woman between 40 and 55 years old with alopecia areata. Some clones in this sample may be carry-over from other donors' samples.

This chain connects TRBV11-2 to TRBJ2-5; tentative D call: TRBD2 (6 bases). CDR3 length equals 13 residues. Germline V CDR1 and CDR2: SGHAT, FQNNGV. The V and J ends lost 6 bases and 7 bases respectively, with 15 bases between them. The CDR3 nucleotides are TGTGCCAGCAGACCCGACGGGGGTCTGACCCAGTACTTC. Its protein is CASRPDGGLTQYF.

The CDR3: CASSLGTRQGADTQYF. The CDR3 DNA follows: TGTGCCAGCAGCTTAGGAACGAGGCAGGGGGCAGATACGCAGTATTTT. J is TRBJ2-3 and V is TRBV7-9; TRBD1 agrees at 7 bases. Germline V gene data show CDR1 as SEHNR and CDR2 as FQNEAQ (reference sequence). There are 16 residues in the CDR3. V dropped 1 base and J dropped 4; count of bases not matched to a gene: 8.

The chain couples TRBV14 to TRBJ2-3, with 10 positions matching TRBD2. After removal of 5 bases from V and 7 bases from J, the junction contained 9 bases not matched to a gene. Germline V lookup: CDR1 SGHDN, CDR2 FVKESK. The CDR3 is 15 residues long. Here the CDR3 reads CASSVLAGSLNTQYF. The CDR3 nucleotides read TGTGCCAGCAGCGTACTAGCGGGGTCGCTGAATACGCAGTATTTT.

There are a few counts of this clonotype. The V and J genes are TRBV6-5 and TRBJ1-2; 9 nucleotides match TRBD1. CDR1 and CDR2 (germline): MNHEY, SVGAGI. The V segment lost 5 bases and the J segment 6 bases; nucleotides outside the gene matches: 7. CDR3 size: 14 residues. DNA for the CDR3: TGTGCCAGCAGTCGGACAGGGGAGTCAGATGGCTACACCTTC. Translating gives CASSRTGESDGYTF.

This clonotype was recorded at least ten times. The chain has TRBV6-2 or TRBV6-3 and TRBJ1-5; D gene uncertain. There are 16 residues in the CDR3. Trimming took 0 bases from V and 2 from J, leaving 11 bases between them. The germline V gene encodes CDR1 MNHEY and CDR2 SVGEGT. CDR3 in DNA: TGTGCCAGCAGTTACTCGGAGTCCTGGGGCAATCAGCCCCAGCATTTT. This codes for CASSYSESWGNQPQHF.

CDR3 in DNA: TGCGCCAGCAGCCCGCTAGGGACGGTCTATAATTCACCCCTCCACTTT. This sequence encodes CASSPLGTVYNSPLHF. The chain combines TRBV5-1 with TRBJ1-6, with D perhaps matching TRBD1 (5 bases). Trimming took 4 bases from V and 3 from J, leaving 14 bases between them. Germline CDR1 reads SGHRS; CDR2 reads YFSETQ. This CDR3 has 16 amino acids.

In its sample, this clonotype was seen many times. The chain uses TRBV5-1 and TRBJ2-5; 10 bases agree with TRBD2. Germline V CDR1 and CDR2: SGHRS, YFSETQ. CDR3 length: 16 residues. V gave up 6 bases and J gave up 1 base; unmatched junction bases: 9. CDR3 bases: TGCGCCAGCAACCGGGGAGCTAGCGGGGGCCAAGAGACCCAGTACTTC. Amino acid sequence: CASNRGASGGQETQYF.

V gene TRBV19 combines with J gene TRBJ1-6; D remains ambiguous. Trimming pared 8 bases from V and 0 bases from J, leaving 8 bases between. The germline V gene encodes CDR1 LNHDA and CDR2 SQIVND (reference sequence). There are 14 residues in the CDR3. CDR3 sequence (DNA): TGTGCCAGTGGTCCGAGCTCCTATAATTCACCCCTCCACTTT. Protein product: CASGPSSYNSPLHF.

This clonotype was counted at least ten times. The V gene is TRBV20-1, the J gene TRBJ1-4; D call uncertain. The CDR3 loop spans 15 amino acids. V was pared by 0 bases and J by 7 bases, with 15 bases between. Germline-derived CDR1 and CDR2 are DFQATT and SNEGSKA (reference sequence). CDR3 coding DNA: TGCAGTGCTAGAGATCAGACTGCCGGGAGTGAAAAACTGTTTTTT. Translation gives CSARDQTAGSEKLFF.